This is a list of T cell receptor beta chains from one sample in a study of CD8 T cells in Susac syndrome. TCRdb re-derived calls from the immunoSEQ multiplex PCR reads in MiXCR, one entry per CDR3 protein. The sample lists more than 85,000 distinct CDR3 sequences; 95% to 98% were seen once. The specimen sequenced was CD4+ T cells from PBMCs. All receptors derive from a human donor in good health. CDR3s include the opening cysteine and the closing phenylalanine or tryptophan. Each record gives: J gene, clone size, D gene, V gene, CDR3 DNA, CDR3 protein. A D gene is named only where the DNA matches it firmly. A clone size is listed for some rows: how often the clone was seen (once, few, many), or a class if it is expanded.

TRBJ2-3	-	TRBD2	TRBV3-1	TGTGCCAGCAGCCAAGGGACTAGCGGGAGACCAGATACGCAGTATTTT	CASSQGTSGRPDTQYF
TRBJ2-5	-	-	TRBV18	TGTGCCAGCTCACTATCCAGGGGAGAGACCCAGTACTTC	CASSLSRGETQYF
TRBJ2-3	-	-	TRBV15	TGTGCCACCAGCAGAGGTCGGGGCTCAGATACGCAGTATTTT	CATSRGRGSDTQYF
TRBJ2-6	-	-	TRBV20-1	TGCAGTGCTAGAGACGGGGCGCCCGGGGCCAACGTCCTGACTTTC	CSARDGAPGANVLTF
TRBJ1-1	-	-	TRBV29-1	TGCAGCGTTGAAGGGCCGGGGGCCACTGAAGCTTTCTTT	CSVEGPGATEAFF
TRBJ1-1	-	-	TRBV2	TGTGCCAGCAGTTTGGGTACTGAAGCTTTCTTT	CASSLGTEAFF
TRBJ2-5	once	TRBD2	TRBV5-1	TGCGCCAGCAGCCAGACTAGCGGGGACAGCTCCGGGGCCCAGTACTTC	CASSQTSGDSSGAQYF
TRBJ2-1	once	TRBD2	TRBV7-7	TGTGCTAGCAGCTTAGTAGCAGCGGGAGTCAGTGAGCAGTTCTTC	CASSLVAAGVSEQFF
TRBJ2-5	-	-	TRBV4-2	TGTGCCAGCAGCCAAGAGGGGGGAAGGAAAGAGACCCAGTACTTC	CASSQEGGRKETQYF
TRBJ2-2	-	-	TRBV20-1	TGCAGTGCAGAGGACCGGGACTCAATGGAGCTGTTTTTT	CSAEDRDSMELFF
TRBJ1-4	-	-	TRBV15	TGTGCCACCAGCACCAATCCGGGACAAAAAACCGGAAAACTGTTTTTT	CATSTNPGQKTGKLFF
TRBJ2-2	-	-	TRBV18	TGTGCCAGCTCACCGGACAGTCTACCCACCGGGGAGCTGTTTTTT	CASSPDSLPTGELFF
TRBJ2-7	-	-	TRBV7-2	TGTGCCAGCAGCTTAGCCTTTGGGGGGAATCACGAGCAGTACTTC	CASSLAFGGNHEQYF
TRBJ1-2	-	-	TRBV6-5	TGTGCCAGCAGAAGGACAGCCGATGGCTACACCTTC	CASRRTADGYTF
TRBJ1-3	once	-	TRBV29-1	TGCAGCGCCATGTCATTAGCGGGAAACACCATATATTTT	CSAMSLAGNTIYF
TRBJ2-5	-	-	TRBV5-1	TGCGCCAGCAGCTTGGAGACGGGCCGGGCCCAGTACTTC	CASSLETGRAQYF
TRBJ1-1	-	-	TRBV30	TGTGCCTGGAGTGTACCCAGGTCTCAGGGGAGGATTGGTGAAGCTTTCTTT	CAWSVPRSQGRIGEAFF
TRBJ2-5	-	-	TRBV7-2	TGTGCCAGCAGCTTAACAGAGACCCAGTACTTC	CASSLTETQYF
TRBJ2-5	-	-	TRBV2	TGTGCCAGCAGTGCTTCCCCCACCCACCAAGAGACCCAGTACTTC	CASSASPTHQETQYF
TRBJ2-2	-	-	TRBV7-8	TGTGCCAGCAGTCTCGGGAGCCCCCCCGGGGAGCTGTTTTTT	CASSLGSPPGELFF
TRBJ1-4	-	TRBD1	TRBV29-1	TGCAGCGTTCAGACAGGGCGGAATGAAAAACTGTTTTTT	CSVQTGRNEKLFF
TRBJ2-7	-	-	TRBV7-2	TGTGCCAGCAGCCCCCAACCCGGTGCGGGGACCTACGAGCAGTACTTC	CASSPQPGAGTYEQYF
TRBJ2-6	-	TRBD1	TRBV27	TGTGCCAGCAGTACAGAGACAGGGCAACCTGGGGCCAACGTCCTGATTTTC	CASSTETGQPGANVLIF
TRBJ2-5	-	TRBD1	TRBV5-6	TGTGCCAGCAGCGTATATACAGGGGCAGAGACCCAGTACTTC	CASSVYTGAETQYF
TRBJ2-1	-	-	TRBV19	TGTGCCAGTAGTGACATTTACAATGAGCAGTTCTTC	CASSDIYNEQFF
TRBJ2-7	-	TRBD1	TRBV29-1	TGCAGCGCCGCGACAGGGATTAAATCCTACGAGCAGTACTTC	CSAATGIKSYEQYF